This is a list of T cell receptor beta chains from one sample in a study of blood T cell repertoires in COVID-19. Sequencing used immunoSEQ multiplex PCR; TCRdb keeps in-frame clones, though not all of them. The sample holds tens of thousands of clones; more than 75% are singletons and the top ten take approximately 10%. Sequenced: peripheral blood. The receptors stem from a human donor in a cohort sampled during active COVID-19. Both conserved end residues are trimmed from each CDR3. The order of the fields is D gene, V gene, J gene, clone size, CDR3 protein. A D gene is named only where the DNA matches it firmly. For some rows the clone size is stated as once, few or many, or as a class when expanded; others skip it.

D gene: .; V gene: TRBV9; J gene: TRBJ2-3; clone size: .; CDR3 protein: ASSAGDYTQY
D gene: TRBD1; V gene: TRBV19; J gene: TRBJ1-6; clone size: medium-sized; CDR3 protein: ASRPTTGFRNSPLH
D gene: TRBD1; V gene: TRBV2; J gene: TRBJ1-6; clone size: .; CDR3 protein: ASRGQGGSPLH
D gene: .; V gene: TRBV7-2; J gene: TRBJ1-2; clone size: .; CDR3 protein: ASSRVGVDYGYT
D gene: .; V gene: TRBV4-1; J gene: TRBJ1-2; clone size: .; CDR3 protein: ASSQDQLQGYGYT
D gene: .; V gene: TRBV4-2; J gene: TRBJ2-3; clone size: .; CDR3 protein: ASSRLGGDSSTDTQY
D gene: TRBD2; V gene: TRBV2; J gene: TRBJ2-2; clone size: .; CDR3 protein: ASKTGTSGAGELF
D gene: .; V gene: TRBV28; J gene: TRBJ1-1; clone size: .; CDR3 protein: ASSPPRGVYTEAF
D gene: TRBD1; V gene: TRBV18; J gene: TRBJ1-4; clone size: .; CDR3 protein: ASSKTGNEKLF
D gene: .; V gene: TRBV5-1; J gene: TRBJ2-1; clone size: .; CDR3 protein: ASSLDAAYNEQF
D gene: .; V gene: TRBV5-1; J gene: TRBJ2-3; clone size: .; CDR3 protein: ASSTGLAADTQY
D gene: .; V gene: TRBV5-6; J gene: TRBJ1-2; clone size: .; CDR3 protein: ASSLYKGANYGYT
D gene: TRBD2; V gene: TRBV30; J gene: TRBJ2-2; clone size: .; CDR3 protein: AWSFGLAASGGELF
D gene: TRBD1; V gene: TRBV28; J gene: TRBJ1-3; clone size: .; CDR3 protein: ASSFDRGEGSGNTIY
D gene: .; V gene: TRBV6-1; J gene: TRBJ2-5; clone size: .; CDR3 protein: ASSDPGGTAQY
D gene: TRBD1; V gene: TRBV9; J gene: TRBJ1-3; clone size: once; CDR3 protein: ASSVGQGSGNTIY
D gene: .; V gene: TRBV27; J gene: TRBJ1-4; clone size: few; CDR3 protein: ASSLAQRPGKLF
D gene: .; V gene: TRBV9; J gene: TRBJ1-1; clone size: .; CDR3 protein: ASSVEPGENTEAF
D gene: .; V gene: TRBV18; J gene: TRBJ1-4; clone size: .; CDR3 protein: ASSRYAAGATNEKLF
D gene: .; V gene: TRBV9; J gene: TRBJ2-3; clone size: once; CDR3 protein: ASSPRTADTQY
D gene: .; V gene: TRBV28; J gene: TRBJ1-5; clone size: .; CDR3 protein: ASRSGNQPQH
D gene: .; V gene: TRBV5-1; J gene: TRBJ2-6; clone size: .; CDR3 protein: ASSGGSSGANVLT
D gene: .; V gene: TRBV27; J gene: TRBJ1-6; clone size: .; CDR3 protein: ASSVKAGSPLH
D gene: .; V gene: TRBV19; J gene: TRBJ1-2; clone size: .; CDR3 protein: ASSIEATGYGYT
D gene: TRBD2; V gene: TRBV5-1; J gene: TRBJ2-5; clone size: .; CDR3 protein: ASSLNPAGGQETQY
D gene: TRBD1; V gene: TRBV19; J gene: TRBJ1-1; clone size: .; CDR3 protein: ASSPDRGTEAF
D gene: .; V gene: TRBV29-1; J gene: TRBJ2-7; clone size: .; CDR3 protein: SGGEQFYEQY
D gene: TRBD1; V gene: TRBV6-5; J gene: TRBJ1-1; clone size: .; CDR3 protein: ASSYGRGDTEAF
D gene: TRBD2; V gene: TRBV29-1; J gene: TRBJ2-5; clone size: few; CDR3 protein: SVELAGAQY
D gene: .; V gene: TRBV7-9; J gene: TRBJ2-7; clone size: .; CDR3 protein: ASSRTFGEQY
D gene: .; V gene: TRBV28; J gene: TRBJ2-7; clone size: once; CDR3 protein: ASSLSSAGRLLYEQY
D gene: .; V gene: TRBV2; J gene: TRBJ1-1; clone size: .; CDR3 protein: ASKEVNTEAF
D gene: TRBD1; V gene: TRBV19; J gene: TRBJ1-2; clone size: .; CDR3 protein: ASTLGGGDLGYT
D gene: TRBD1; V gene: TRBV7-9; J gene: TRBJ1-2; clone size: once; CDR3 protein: ASSAGQGFGYGYT
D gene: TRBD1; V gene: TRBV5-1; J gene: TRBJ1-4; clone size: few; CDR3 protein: ASSMAGGIVEKLF
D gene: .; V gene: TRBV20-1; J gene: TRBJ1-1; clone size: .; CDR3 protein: SASSGNTEAF
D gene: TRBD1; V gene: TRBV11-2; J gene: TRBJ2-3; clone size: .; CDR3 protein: ASSLFGTGVDTQY
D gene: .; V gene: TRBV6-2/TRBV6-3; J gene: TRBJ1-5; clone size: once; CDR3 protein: ASSFAGQVAQH
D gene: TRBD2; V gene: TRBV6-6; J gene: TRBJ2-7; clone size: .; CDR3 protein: ASRATGGEQY
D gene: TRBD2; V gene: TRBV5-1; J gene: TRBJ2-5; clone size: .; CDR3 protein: ASSLGASGGPETQY
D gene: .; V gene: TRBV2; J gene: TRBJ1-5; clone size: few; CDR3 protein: ASKGDSNQPQH
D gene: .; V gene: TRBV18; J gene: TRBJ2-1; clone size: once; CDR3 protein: ASSLRAGRNNEQF
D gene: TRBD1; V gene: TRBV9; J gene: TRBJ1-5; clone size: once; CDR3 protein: ASSRQGTGNQPQH